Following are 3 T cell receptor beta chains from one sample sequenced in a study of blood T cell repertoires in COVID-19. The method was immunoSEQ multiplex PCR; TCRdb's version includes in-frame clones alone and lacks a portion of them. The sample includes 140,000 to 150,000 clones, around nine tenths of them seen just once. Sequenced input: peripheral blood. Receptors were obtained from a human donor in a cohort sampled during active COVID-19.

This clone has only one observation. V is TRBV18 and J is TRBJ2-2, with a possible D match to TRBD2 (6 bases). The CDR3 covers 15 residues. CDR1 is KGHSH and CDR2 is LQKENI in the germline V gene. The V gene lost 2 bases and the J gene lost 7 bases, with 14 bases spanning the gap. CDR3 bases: TGTGCCAGCTCACCAGGACAAAAGGGAGGCGGGGAGCTGTTTTTT. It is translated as CASSPGQKGGGELFF.

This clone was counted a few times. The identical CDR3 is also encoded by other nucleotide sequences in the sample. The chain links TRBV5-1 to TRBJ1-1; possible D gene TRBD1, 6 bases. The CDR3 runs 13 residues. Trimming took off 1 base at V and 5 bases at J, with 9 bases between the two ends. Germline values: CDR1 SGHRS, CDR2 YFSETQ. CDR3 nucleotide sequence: TGCGCCAGCAGCTTGAGGGGGGGAACTGAAGCTTTCTTT. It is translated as CASSLRGGTEAFF.

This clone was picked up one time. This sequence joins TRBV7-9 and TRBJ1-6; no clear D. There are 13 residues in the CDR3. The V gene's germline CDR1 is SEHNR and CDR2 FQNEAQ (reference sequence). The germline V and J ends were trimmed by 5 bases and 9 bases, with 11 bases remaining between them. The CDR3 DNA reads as TGTGCCAGCAGCCTAGAGCGCGGTTCACCCCTCCACTTT. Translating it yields CASSLERGSPLHF.